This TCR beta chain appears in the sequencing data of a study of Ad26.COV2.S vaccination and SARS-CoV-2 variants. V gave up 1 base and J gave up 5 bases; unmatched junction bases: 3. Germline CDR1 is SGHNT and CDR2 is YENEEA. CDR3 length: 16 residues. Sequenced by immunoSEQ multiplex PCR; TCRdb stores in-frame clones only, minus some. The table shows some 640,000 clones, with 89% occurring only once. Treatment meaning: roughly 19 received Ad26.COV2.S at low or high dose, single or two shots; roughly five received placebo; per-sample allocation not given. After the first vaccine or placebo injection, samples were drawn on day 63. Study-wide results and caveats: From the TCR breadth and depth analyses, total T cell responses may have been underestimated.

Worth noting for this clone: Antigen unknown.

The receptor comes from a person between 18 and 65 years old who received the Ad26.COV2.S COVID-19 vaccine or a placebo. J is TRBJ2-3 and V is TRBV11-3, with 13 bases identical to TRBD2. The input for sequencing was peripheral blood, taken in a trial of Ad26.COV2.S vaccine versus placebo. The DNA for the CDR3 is TGTGCCAGCAGCTTAGCACTAGCGGGAGGGGAAGATACGCAGTATTTT. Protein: CASSLALAGGEDTQYF.